A selection of T cell receptor beta chains follows, all from one sample in a study of blood T cell repertoires in COVID-19. Assay: immunoSEQ multiplex PCR; the TCRdb copy retains only in-frame clones and omits some. The data hold tens of thousands of clones, with more than 75% observed a single time. Sequenced input: peripheral blood. All receptors come from a woman at least 80 years old with COVID-19, enrolled during active disease. The CDR3 runs from the conserved cysteine through the conserved F or W. A D gene is named only where the DNA matches it firmly. Clone sizes are given selectively: once, few, many, or a class where the clone is expanded.

clone_size d_call j_call v_call cdr3_nt cdr3_aa
- - TRBJ2-3 TRBV28 TGTGCCAGCAGTTTACAGACAGATACGCAGTATTTT CASSLQTDTQYF
- - TRBJ1-1 TRBV3-1/TRBV3-2 TGTGCCAGCAGCCACCGAGACAGGAACACTGAAGCTTTCTTT CASSHRDRNTEAFF
- - TRBJ1-4 TRBV6-6 TGTGCCAGCAGTACCTACTTCGATTCCAATGAAAAACTGTTTTTT CASSTYFDSNEKLFF
- - TRBJ1-4 TRBV7-9 TGTGCCGGAGGACGAACTAATGAAAAACTGTTTTTT CAGGRTNEKLFF
- TRBD1 TRBJ1-1 TRBV7-9 TGTGCCAGCAGCTTCAGAGGGGGCTATTCGAACACTGAAGCTTTCTTT CASSFRGGYSNTEAFF
- - TRBJ1-2 TRBV6-1 TGTGCCAGCAGTGAATCGGGTTTTGGGTTCAATGGCTACACCTTC CASSESGFGFNGYTF
once - TRBJ1-2 TRBV28 TGTGCCAGCAGAAGCGGCGGGAACTATGGCTACACCTTC CASRSGGNYGYTF
- - TRBJ1-1 TRBV28 TGTGCCAGCCGTTCGATGGGCTTGGGAGCGAACACTGAAGCTTTCTTT CASRSMGLGANTEAFF
- - TRBJ2-7 TRBV6-5 TGTGCCAGCAGTTACGGGGGGAAGGGCGAGCAGTACTTC CASSYGGKGEQYF
- TRBD2 TRBJ2-7 TRBV6-5 TGTGCCAGCAGAACGGGACTAGACTACGAGCAGTACTTC CASRTGLDYEQYF
once - TRBJ1-1 TRBV5-5 TGTGCCAGCAGCCTTCAGGAGAACACTGAAGCTTTCTTT CASSLQENTEAFF
- TRBD2 TRBJ2-1 TRBV11-2 TGTGCCAGCAGCTCAACTAGCGGGGGGGCAGTTGAGCAGTTCTTC CASSSTSGGAVEQFF
few TRBD1 TRBJ1-2 TRBV4-2 TGTGCCAGCAGCCAGACAGGGGGCGCAGCATATGGCTACACCTTC CASSQTGGAAYGYTF
- TRBD2 TRBJ2-1 TRBV7-8 TGTGCCAGCAGCCCCTGGACTAGCGGGGGAGGTGAGCAGTTCTTC CASSPWTSGGGEQFF